Listed below are T cell receptor beta chains from one sample, sequenced in a study of T-cell memory formation after mild COVID-19. TCRdb recomputed calls from the 5' RACE reads with MiXCR, one row per CDR3 protein. The sample includes some 120,000 distinct CDR3 sequences, over 15% of them seen just once. Material for sequencing was PBMCs or a T cell subset sorted from them (not recorded which). Receptors originate from a man aged 18 to 29 who had mild COVID-19 (a few samples of this study predate the infection). Cell type and time point are not known. The CDR3 runs from the conserved cysteine through the conserved F or W. Fields, in order: clone size, J gene, V gene, D gene, CDR3 protein, CDR3 DNA. A D gene is named only where the DNA matches it firmly. Size tells how often a clone was seen (once, few, many) or the class of an expanded clone, and some rows leave it out.

clone size: few
J gene: TRBJ1-2
V gene: TRBV6-2/TRBV6-3
D gene: NA
CDR3 protein: CASSYNPGDLYGYTF
CDR3 DNA: TGTGCCAGCAGTTATAACCCTGGAGACCTCTATGGCTACACCTTC

clone size: NA
J gene: TRBJ2-3
V gene: TRBV5-4
D gene: NA
CDR3 protein: CASSGGYTDTQYF
CDR3 DNA: TGTGCCAGCAGCGGCGGGTACACAGATACGCAGTATTTT

clone size: few
J gene: TRBJ2-2
V gene: TRBV5-1
D gene: NA
CDR3 protein: CASSGPAATGELFF
CDR3 DNA: TGCGCCAGCAGCGGGCCGGCGGCCACCGGGGAGCTGTTTTTT

clone size: NA
J gene: TRBJ1-1
V gene: TRBV29-1
D gene: TRBD1
CDR3 protein: CSVVDRGQGTEAFF
CDR3 DNA: TGCAGCGTTGTCGACAGGGGGCAAGGAACTGAAGCTTTCTTT

clone size: NA
J gene: TRBJ1-2
V gene: TRBV13
D gene: NA
CDR3 protein: CASSAWGGGNGYTF
CDR3 DNA: TGTGCCAGCAGCGCGTGGGGTGGGGGAAATGGCTACACCTTC

clone size: few
J gene: TRBJ2-5
V gene: TRBV7-2
D gene: NA
CDR3 protein: CASSPGTTFETQYF
CDR3 DNA: TGTGCCAGCAGCCCCGGGACAACCTTCGAGACCCAGTACTTC

clone size: NA
J gene: TRBJ1-2
V gene: TRBV5-1
D gene: NA
CDR3 protein: CASSLGGEATNYGYTF
CDR3 DNA: TGCGCCAGCAGCTTGGGAGGGGAAGCAACTAACTATGGCTACACCTTC

clone size: NA
J gene: TRBJ1-1
V gene: TRBV7-2
D gene: NA
CDR3 protein: CASSPIGTMAFF
CDR3 DNA: TGTGCCAGCAGCCCCATAGGGACAATGGCTTTCTTT

clone size: NA
J gene: TRBJ2-7
V gene: TRBV2
D gene: TRBD1
CDR3 protein: CASSTLPPGTGLGEQYF
CDR3 DNA: TGTGCCAGCAGTACCCTCCCCCCCGGGACAGGGCTAGGGGAGCAGTACTTC

clone size: NA
J gene: TRBJ2-1
V gene: TRBV27
D gene: TRBD1
CDR3 protein: CACVGTGGPNEQFF
CDR3 DNA: TGTGCCTGCGTAGGGACAGGGGGTCCCAATGAGCAGTTCTTC

clone size: few
J gene: TRBJ1-5
V gene: TRBV6-5
D gene: NA
CDR3 protein: CASSRDPNNQPQHF
CDR3 DNA: TGTGCCAGCAGTCGGGACCCCAACAATCAGCCCCAGCATTTT

clone size: NA
J gene: TRBJ2-4
V gene: TRBV7-2
D gene: NA
CDR3 protein: CASSLAPDINIQYF
CDR3 DNA: TGTGCCAGCAGCTTAGCCCCCGATATTAACATTCAGTACTTC

clone size: few
J gene: TRBJ1-2
V gene: TRBV7-6
D gene: TRBD1
CDR3 protein: CASSFGTGANYGYTF
CDR3 DNA: TGTGCCAGCAGCTTCGGGACAGGGGCCAACTATGGCTACACCTTC

clone size: few
J gene: TRBJ1-1
V gene: TRBV4-2
D gene: NA
CDR3 protein: CASSRIGVPVPEAFF
CDR3 DNA: TGTGCCAGCAGCCGTATTGGCGTCCCAGTCCCTGAAGCTTTCTTT